There are a few counts of the clone carrying this T cell receptor beta chain. The source of the sample is a study of T cells after somatic rescue of genetic block. The data were produced by immunoSEQ multiplex PCR, yet TCRdb's version contains in-frame clones alone and is incomplete. This sample has roughly 110,000 clones, with 85% to 95% found just once. The length of the CDR3 is 12 residues. CDR1 MNHNS and CDR2 SASEGT come from the germline V gene. The ends were cut back, 5 bases at V and 2 bases at J, with 6 bases in the middle. The receptor was isolated from a young woman. The chain links TRBV6-1 to TRBJ1-2, with D uncertain. Source material: peripheral blood mononuclear cells (PBMCs). CDR3 in amino acids: CASSFLNYGYTF. As DNA, the CDR3 is TGTGCCAGCAGTTTCCTAAACTATGGCTACACCTTC.